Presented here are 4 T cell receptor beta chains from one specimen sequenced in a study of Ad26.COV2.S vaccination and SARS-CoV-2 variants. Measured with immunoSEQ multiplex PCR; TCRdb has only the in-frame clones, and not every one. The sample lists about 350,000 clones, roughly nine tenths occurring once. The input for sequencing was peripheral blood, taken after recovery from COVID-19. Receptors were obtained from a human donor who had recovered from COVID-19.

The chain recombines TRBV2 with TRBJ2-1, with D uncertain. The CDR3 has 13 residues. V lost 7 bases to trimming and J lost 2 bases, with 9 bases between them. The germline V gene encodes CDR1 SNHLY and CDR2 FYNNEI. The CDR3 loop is CASTVGTYNEQFF. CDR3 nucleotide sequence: TGTGCCAGCACAGTGGGGACCTACAATGAGCAGTTCTTC.

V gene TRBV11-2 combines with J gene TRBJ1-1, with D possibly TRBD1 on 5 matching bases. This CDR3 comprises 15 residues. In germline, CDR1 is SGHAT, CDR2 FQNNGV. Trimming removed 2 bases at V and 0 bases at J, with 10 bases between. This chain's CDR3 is CASSLNRRMNTEAFF. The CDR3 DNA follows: TGTGCCAGCAGCTTAAACAGGCGCATGAACACTGAAGCTTTCTTT.

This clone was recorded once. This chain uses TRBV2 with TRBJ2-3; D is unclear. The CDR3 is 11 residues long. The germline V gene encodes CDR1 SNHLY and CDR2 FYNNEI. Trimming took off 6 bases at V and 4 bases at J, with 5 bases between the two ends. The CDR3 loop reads CASRSADTQYF. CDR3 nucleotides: TGTGCCAGCAGATCCGCAGATACGCAGTATTTT.

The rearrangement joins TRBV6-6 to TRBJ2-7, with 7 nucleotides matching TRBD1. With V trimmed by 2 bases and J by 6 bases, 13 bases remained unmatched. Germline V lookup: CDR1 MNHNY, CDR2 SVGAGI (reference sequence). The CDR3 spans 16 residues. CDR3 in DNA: TGTGCCAGCAGTTACGACCTAATCGGGACAGAAGCCGAGCAGTACTTC. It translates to CASSYDLIGTEAEQYF.